This T cell receptor (beta chain) is drawn from a study of glioma-infiltrating T cells (dated by TCRdb to the mid-2010s). Study-level background: Low-grade gliomas were WHO grade II oligodendrogliomas or astrocytomas, and glioblastomas were WHO grade IV tumors sampled at initial rather than recurrent diagnosis. Before surgery, glioma patients were given dexamethasone for six or fewer days. Sequencing coverage of about 4.5- to 10-fold of about 910,000 peripheral T cells was targeted for blood libraries. TCR alpha- and beta-chain repertoires were sequenced from glioma tissue, non-neoplastic brain tissue and matched peripheral blood mononuclear cells. To measure divergence between tissue and blood T-cell populations, each tissue-infiltrating repertoire was compared with the peripheral blood repertoire of the same patient. Three low-grade glioma patients, 7 to 9 primary glioblastoma patients and three non-glioma patients contributing non-neoplastic brain tissue were included in the paired cohort. Here is what the overall study found, with its caveats: VJ-independent divergence between tissue and blood was found to be below expectation in non-neoplastic patients but above expectation in all gliomas, particularly low-grade gliomas. Group comparisons rested on small numbers: three non-neoplastic, three low-grade glioma and 7 or 8 glioblastoma patients. Very few CDR3 sequences were found to be shared between tissue and blood, and this scarcity was attributed to high CDR3 diversity and limited sampling. Patients with low tissue-blood divergence were marked by a signature set of shared blood CDR3 motifs, and that set was depleted in highly divergent patients.

This clonotype was seen at least ten times. The target of this receptor is not known. Base qualities are not at hand, and no much larger clone is one base apart. From the cysteine up to the phenylalanine, the CDR3 has a length of 14 residues. Here the CDR3 DNA is all that survives: 42 bases in frame from base 1. Reading the germline V gene (reference sequence) gives CDR1 MNHEY and CDR2 SMNVEV. The junction carries 12 bases between V and J, which are trimmed by 5 bases and 4 bases respectively. The iRepertoire nested amplicon-rescue multiplex PCR (arm-PCR) platform was used to amplify TCR alpha and beta CDR3 regions from RNA. The input for one-step reverse transcription and amplification was roughly 90-450 ng of tissue mRNA or PBMC total RNA. After bead purification, a secondary multiplex PCR added Illumina adapters, and libraries were gel-purified between 200 and 400 bp. Internal 6-nucleotide barcodes were carried by the libraries and were used for demultiplexing. Libraries were sequenced on an Illumina MiSeq with 2x220 or 2x250 nucleotide paired-end reads. On the study's bioinformatics: FLASH 1.2.11 was used to merge paired reads, and BWA-MEM then aligned the reads to the GRCh37 human genome before TRA and TRB reads were extracted. V and J assignment used an IMGT-derived reference of cassette sequences and CDR3 motifs that included pseudogenes. Reads were translated in three frames, and productive CDR3s were defined as those with a C...FGXG motif and no stop codons. Clonotypes were defined as unique combinations of V-J cassette pair and CDR3 amino acid sequence. Hamming distance filtering was applied to reads, with thresholds set by the sequence error rate of each sample in mapped regions. Through fastp at Q25 and MiXCR, TCRdb rebuilt clones from the public reads, retaining in-frame beta chains. Each CDR3 protein appears once, grouped with its most common genes and DNA. These V and J calls originate from TCRdb's pipeline instead of the authors' own analysis. This sample lists around 390,000 distinct CDR3 sequences; about two fifths were detected once. The top ten hold approximately 12% of the sample.

Surgical brain or tumor specimens were cryofrozen in liquid nitrogen immediately after resection, and peripheral blood cells were collected concurrently. The receptor was derived from a human donor with low-grade glioma or glioblastoma, undergoing nonglioma brain surgery, or in good health (not recorded which). This sequence uses TRBV27 and TRBJ1-5; possibly the D gene is TRBD1, per 6 matching bases. The sample consisted of glioma tissue, nonneoplastic brain tissue, or PBMCs (not recorded which). The CDR3 region reads CASSRTAPNQPQHF. Here is the DNA: TGTGCCAGCAGTCGGACAGCCCCAAATCAGCCCCAGCATTTT.